This is a list of T cell receptor beta chains from one sample in a study of early T cells in non-severe SARS-CoV-2 infection. MiXCR was run by TCRdb on the 5' RACE reads, yielding one entry per CDR3 protein. In the table there are 70,000 or so distinct CDR3 sequences, about 9.5% of which are singletons. Sequenced here: whole blood, sampled at baseline. These receptors were obtained from an adult who was a healthcare worker with PCR-confirmed SARS-CoV-2 infection or an uninfected control (not recorded which). The CDR3 runs from the conserved cysteine through the conserved F or W. The D gene is left open where the match is weak. Clone size is not always given. Where it is, it says once, few, many or a class for expanded clones.

CDR3aa	CDR3nt	d_gene	abundance	v_gene	j_gene
CASSTTGASDEQFF	TGTGCCAGTAGTACAACAGGGGCTAGCGATGAGCAGTTCTTC	-	few	TRBV19	TRBJ2-1
CASQPGPGNYEQYF	TGTGCCAGCCAACCGGGGCCAGGGAACTACGAGCAGTACTTC	-	-	TRBV12-3/TRBV12-4	TRBJ2-7
CASSYRGGTDTQYF	TGTGCCAGCAGTTACCGGGGGGGCACAGATACGCAGTATTTT	TRBD2	few	TRBV6-2/TRBV6-3	TRBJ2-3
CASSPGTSGGAKETQYF	TGTGCCAGCAGTCCCGGGACTAGCGGGGGGGCCAAAGAGACCCAGTACTTC	TRBD2	few	TRBV12-3/TRBV12-4	TRBJ2-5
CASSVPGTYGYTF	TGTGCCAGTAGCGTGCCCGGGACCTATGGCTACACCTTC	-	many	TRBV19	TRBJ1-2
CASSLDQAGNNSPLHF	TGTGCCAGCAGCTTAGATCAGGCAGGGAATAATTCACCCCTCCACTTT	-	-	TRBV11-2	TRBJ1-6
CASSLSPTGPYEQYF	TGTGCCAGCAGCTTATCCCCGACAGGGCCCTACGAGCAGTACTTC	TRBD1	many	TRBV13	TRBJ2-7
CASSNPLAKNIQYF	TGTGCCAGCAGTAATCCACTAGCCAAAAACATTCAGTACTTC	-	few	TRBV11-3	TRBJ2-4
CASSWDETQYF	TGCGCCAGCAGCTGGGACGAGACCCAGTACTTC	-	few	TRBV5-1	TRBJ2-5
CSVEVSAGGAFF	TGCAGCGTTGAAGTTTCGGCAGGAGGGGCTTTCTTT	-	-	TRBV29-1	TRBJ1-1
CASSAIGPGTRTDTQYF	TGCGCCAGCAGCGCGATCGGCCCGGGAACCCGCACAGATACGCAGTATTTT	-	many	TRBV5-1	TRBJ2-3
CASSLSGTSGNQPQHF	TGTGCCAGCAGTTTATCGGGGACCTCCGGCAATCAGCCCCAGCATTTT	-	many	TRBV27	TRBJ1-5
CSARVREGEKLFF	TGCAGTGCTAGAGTCAGGGAGGGAGAAAAACTGTTTTTT	-	-	TRBV20-1	TRBJ1-4
CASSPGLAGEIYEQYF	TGCGCCAGCAGCCCAGGACTAGCGGGGGAAATTTACGAGCAGTACTTC	TRBD2	-	TRBV4-3	TRBJ2-7
CASSPNRADYGYTF	TGCGCCAGCAGTCCGAACAGGGCGGACTATGGCTACACCTTC	-	many	TRBV10-1	TRBJ1-2
CATSANSGRSTDTQYF	TGTGCCACCAGTGCCAATAGCGGGCGGAGCACAGATACGCAGTATTTT	TRBD2	many	TRBV24-1	TRBJ2-3
CASRRATDTQYF	TGTGCCAGCAGAAGGGCCACAGATACGCAGTATTTT	-	-	TRBV12-3/TRBV12-4	TRBJ2-3
CASSTAGGTTEAFF	TGTGCCAGCTCAACGGCCGGGGGGACCACTGAAGCTTTCTTT	-	many	TRBV18	TRBJ1-1
CASSYGDLRQYF	TGTGCCAGCAGTTACGGGGACTTGAGGCAGTATTTT	-	-	TRBV6-2/TRBV6-3	TRBJ2-3
CASGGPSSYNEQFF	TGTGCCAGCGGGGGTCCCAGCTCCTACAATGAGCAGTTCTTC	-	-	TRBV7-2	TRBJ2-1
CASSPYGPATAYEQYF	TGTGCCAGCAGCCCCTACGGCCCAGCCACGGCCTACGAGCAGTACTTC	-	-	TRBV7-8	TRBJ2-7
CASSGTGVPNTEAFF	TGCGCCAGCAGCGGTACAGGAGTCCCGAACACTGAAGCTTTCTTT	-	-	TRBV5-1	TRBJ1-1
CASRGPGADTQYF	TGTGCCAGCAGGGGGCCGGGGGCGGATACGCAGTATTTT	-	few	TRBV7-2	TRBJ2-3
CATSGWTSGLAGEQYF	TGTGCCACCAGTGGATGGACTAGTGGATTGGCAGGAGAGCAGTATTTT	TRBD2	many	TRBV24-1	TRBJ2-3
CAISESTGPDTQYF	TGTGCCATCAGTGAGTCGACGGGGCCAGATACGCAGTATTTT	-	-	TRBV10-3	TRBJ2-3
CSARDPAGGHPGELFF	TGCAGTGCTAGAGACCCGGCGGGGGGCCACCCTGGGGAGCTGTTTTTT	TRBD2	many	TRBV20-1	TRBJ2-2
CASSLNSGTPYEQYF	TGCGCCAGCAGCTTGAATTCGGGGACCCCCTACGAGCAGTACTTC	-	many	TRBV5-1	TRBJ2-7
CATSRDRATAKNIQYF	TGTGCCACCAGCAGAGACAGGGCTACTGCCAAAAACATTCAGTACTTC	-	many	TRBV15	TRBJ2-4
CASSPQGYAGNTIYF	TGTGCCAGCAGTCCACAGGGTTATGCTGGAAACACCATATATTTT	-	few	TRBV6-6	TRBJ1-3
CASSSIRYTQYF	TGTGCCAGCAGTTCTATACGATACACGCAGTATTTT	-	few	TRBV12-3/TRBV12-4	TRBJ2-3
CSAAPPAAGEITDTQYF	TGCAGTGCTGCCCCTCCGGCAGCGGGGGAGATCACAGATACGCAGTATTTT	TRBD2	many	TRBV20-1	TRBJ2-3
CSAGQGTDYGYTF	TGCAGCGCTGGACAGGGGACGGACTATGGCTACACCTTC	TRBD1	-	TRBV29-1	TRBJ1-2
CASSLGLAGGTDTQYF	TGTGCCAGCAGCTTGGGACTAGCGGGGGGCACAGATACGCAGTATTTT	TRBD2	many	TRBV5-6	TRBJ2-3
CASSLRRGDYEQYF	TGTGCCAGCAGTTTGCGACGGGGGGACTACGAGCAGTACTTC	TRBD2	few	TRBV12-3/TRBV12-4	TRBJ2-7
CASSLGQLYTF	TGTGCCAGCAGCTTGGGACAGCTCTACACCTTC	-	few	TRBV5-5	TRBJ1-2
CASSSRILQETQYF	TGTGCCAGCAGCTCTAGGATCTTACAAGAGACCCAGTACTTC	-	-	TRBV7-9	TRBJ2-5
CASSETKDTRYF	TGTGCCAGCAGTGAGACTAAAGATACGCGGTATTTT	-	-	TRBV2	TRBJ2-3
CASSLAVSNYNEQFF	TGTGCCAGCAGCTTAGCGGTTTCAAACTACAATGAGCAGTTCTTC	-	-	TRBV7-3	TRBJ2-1
CAWSVSYNEQFF	TGTGCCTGGAGTGTCTCCTACAATGAGCAGTTCTTC	-	many	TRBV30	TRBJ2-1
CASGLVLNQPQHF	TGTGCTAGTGGTTTGGTACTAAATCAGCCCCAGCATTTT	-	few	TRBV12-5	TRBJ1-5
CASSLDWGGTDTQYF	TGTGCCAGCAGCTTAGATTGGGGGGGCACAGATACGCAGTATTTT	-	many	TRBV11-2	TRBJ2-3
CASSLTNTQYF	TGTGCCAGCAGCTTAACGAATACGCAGTATTTT	-	-	TRBV7-9	TRBJ2-3
CASSTRQGATNEKLFF	TGTGCCAGCAGTACGCGACAGGGAGCAACTAATGAAAAACTGTTTTTT	TRBD1	many	TRBV27	TRBJ1-4
CASSLSNDHEQFF	TGTGCCAGCAGTTTATCGAATGACCATGAGCAGTTCTTC	-	many	TRBV27	TRBJ2-1
CAMGDGLYYEQYF	TGTGCCATGGGGGACGGCCTCTACTACGAGCAGTACTTC	-	many	TRBV2	TRBJ2-7
CASSPWTGLRNSPLHF	TGTGCCAGCAGCCCCTGGACAGGGCTTCGCAATTCACCCCTCCACTTT	TRBD1	few	TRBV7-9	TRBJ1-6
CASSGGLGEPFSTDTQYF	TGCGCCAGCAGCGGAGGGCTAGGGGAACCATTTAGCACAGATACGCAGTATTTT	-	-	TRBV5-1	TRBJ2-3
CASSFGQDNSPLHF	TGTGCCAGCAGCTTCGGACAGGACAATTCACCCCTCCACTTT	TRBD1	-	TRBV7-9	TRBJ1-6
CASSSEAGLASYEQFF	TGCGCCAGCAGCTCAGAAGCCGGACTAGCTTCGTACGAGCAGTTCTTC	TRBD2	-	TRBV5-1	TRBJ2-1
CSARELAGTSTGELFF	TGCAGTGCTAGAGAGCTAGCGGGGACAAGCACCGGGGAGCTGTTTTTT	TRBD2	many	TRBV20-1	TRBJ2-2
CASSKNRDRGYEQFF	TGTGCCAGCTCCAAAAACCGGGACAGGGGTTATGAGCAGTTCTTC	TRBD1	many	TRBV7-7	TRBJ2-1
CASSPSDLNEQFF	TGTGCCAGCAGCCCATCCGACTTAAATGAGCAGTTCTTC	-	-	TRBV7-3	TRBJ2-1
CASSRDRGLGANVLTF	TGTGCCAGCAGTCGGGACAGGGGGCTTGGGGCCAACGTCCTGACTTTC	TRBD1	few	TRBV2	TRBJ2-6
CASSYSPGTEAFF	TGTGCCAGCAGTTACTCCCCAGGCACTGAAGCTTTCTTT	-	-	TRBV6-6	TRBJ1-1
CASSWALSSYNEQFF	TGTGCCAGCAGCTGGGCCCTCAGCTCCTACAATGAGCAGTTCTTC	-	-	TRBV6-5	TRBJ2-1